This T cell receptor beta chain was identified during a study of blood T cell repertoires in COVID-19. Losses at the gene ends were 8 bases for V and 6 bases for J; bases not matched to a gene: 6. Germline V CDR1 and CDR2: SQVTM, ANQGSEA. The CDR3 sequence is 12 residues long. This clone was found a few times. Profiled with immunoSEQ multiplex PCR; TCRdb holds only in-frame clones, not every one. The sample shows 100,000 to 120,000 clones, over 80% of them seen only once. Sequenced sample: peripheral blood. This receptor was identified in a woman aged 45-65 years with acute or convalescent COVID-19. The rearrangement links TRBV29-1 to TRBJ2-7, with 11 bases aligning to TRBD2. CDR3 DNA: TGCAGCTTCCGACTAGCGGGGAGCGAGCAGTACTTC. Its protein product is CSFRLAGSEQYF.